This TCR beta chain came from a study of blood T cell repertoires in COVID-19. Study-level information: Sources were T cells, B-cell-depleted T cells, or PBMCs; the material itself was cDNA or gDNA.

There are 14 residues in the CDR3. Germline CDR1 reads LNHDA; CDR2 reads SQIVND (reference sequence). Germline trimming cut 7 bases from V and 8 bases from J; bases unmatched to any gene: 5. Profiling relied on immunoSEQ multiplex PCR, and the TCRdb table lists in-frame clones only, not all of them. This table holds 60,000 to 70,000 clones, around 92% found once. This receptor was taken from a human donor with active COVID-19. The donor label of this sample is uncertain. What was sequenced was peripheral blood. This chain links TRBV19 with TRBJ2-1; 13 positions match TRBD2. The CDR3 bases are TGTGCCAGTACCAGACTAGCGGGAGGTGATGAGCAGTTCTTC. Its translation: CASTRLAGGDEQFF.